This T cell receptor beta chain was recorded in a study of T cell changes during pregnancy in multiple sclerosis (dated by TCRdb to about 2019). Concerning the study at large: Changes in the T cell repertoire over the course of pregnancy were examined in this study in women with multiple sclerosis.

To prepare the library, the immunoSEQ multiplex PCR assay was applied. This is the immuneACCESS table as TCRdb keeps it, with only in-frame sequences that have V and J called. A part of the clones is gone; compared with another copy, unresolved V genes explain less than half, and the rest is unexplained. The sample has about 60,000 clones on record, 93% of them singletons. The ten largest account for 3% to 4% of the sample. On this clone: What antigen it recognizes has not been identified. No clone much larger than this one lies a single base away; base qualities are absent.

Spanning cysteine to phenylalanine, the CDR3 consists of 17 amino acids. Only CDR3 DNA remains: 51 bases, in frame from the first base. V lost 0 bases and J lost 3 bases, and the count of bases not matched to a germline gene is 10. From the germline V gene, CDR1 is SGDLS and CDR2 is YYNGEE. This clonotype was sampled from a female donor with multiple sclerosis, enrolled in a pregnancy study. This chain is built from TRBV9 and TRBJ2-7; 9 middle bases align to TRBD2. The sample consisted of CD8+ T cells from peripheral blood mononuclear cells, taken in the second trimester of pregnancy. The CDR3 sequence is CASSVAGMGLANYEQYF. At the DNA level, the sequence is TGTGCCAGCAGCGTAGCGGGTATGGGACTAGCAAACTACGAGCAGTACTTC.